This entry lists 11 T cell receptor beta chains sequenced from one sample in a study of blood T cell repertoires in COVID-19. Profiled with immunoSEQ multiplex PCR; TCRdb holds only in-frame clones, not every one. This table has around 300,000 clones, around 85% appearing once. The sample was PBMCs or T cells enriched from blood (not recorded which). The receptors originated from a woman aged 35 to 49 who had recovered from COVID-19.

The chain is built from TRBV14 and TRBJ2-2, with 11 bases matching TRBD2. The J segment lost 1 base and the V segment lost 4 bases, leaving 2 bases of the junction unmatched. The germline CDR1 and CDR2 sequences are SGHDN and FVKESK. The CDR3 runs 16 residues. CDR3 sequence reads: CASSRLAGLNTGELFF. CDR3 DNA: TGTGCCAGCAGCCGACTAGCGGGGCTGAACACCGGGGAGCTGTTTTTT. The whole variable domain, filled in from reference TRBV14 and TRBJ2-2, reads EAGVTQFPSHSVIEKGQTVTLRCDPISGHDNLYWYRRVMGKEIKFLLHFVKESKQDESGMPNNRFLAERTGGTYSTLKVQPAELEDSGVYFCASSRLAGLNTGELFFGEGSRLTVL.

This rearrangement joins TRBV27 to TRBJ2-7; 8 positions agree with TRBD1. The germline CDR1 and CDR2 sequences are MNHEY and SMNVEV (reference sequence). The V gene end was trimmed by 6 bases and the J gene end by 3 bases; junction bases not matched to a gene: 4. This CDR3 contains 13 residues. In DNA form, the CDR3 reads TGTGCCAGCAGACGGGACAGGTACTACGAGCAGTACTTC. This sequence encodes CASRRDRYYEQYF.

A word on this clone: The sample has other DNA sequences that encode this CDR3 too. The chain links TRBV5-1 to TRBJ2-7, with a tentative D call TRBD2 (5 bases). The CDR3 extends over 14 amino acids. The germline V gene has CDR1 SGHRS and CDR2 YFSETQ. V gave up 0 bases and J gave up 0 bases, with 7 bases separating them. The CDR3 DNA reads as TGCGCCAGCAGCTTGGCTCTAGCCTCCTACGAGCAGTACTTC. It encodes CASSLALASYEQYF.

The chain is built from TRBV7-2 and TRBJ2-5, with D uncertain. The CDR3 is made up of 14 amino acids. V was shortened by 3 bases and J by 2 bases, with 10 bases between the two germline ends. Germline V gene sequence: CDR1 SGHTA, CDR2 FQGNSA. The CDR3 nucleotides read TGTGCCAGCAGCTTGACGGCGGCACAAGAGACCCAGTACTTC. Its protein is CASSLTAAQETQYF.

Turning to this clone: Different DNA sequences within this sample yield the same CDR3. The chain joins TRBV10-3 to TRBJ2-7, with a tentative D call TRBD2 (6 bases). The CDR3 runs to 12 residues. V was pared by 3 bases and J by 6 bases, with 9 bases between. Germline-derived CDR1 and CDR2 are ENHRY and SYGVKD. The CDR3 is CAISDRRGEQYF. Here the CDR3 DNA reads TGTGCCATCAGTGATAGGCGGGGCGAGCAGTACTTC.

V usage is TRBV6-2 or TRBV6-3 and J usage is TRBJ2-7, with D unresolved. Trimming removed 4 bases from V and 3 bases from J, with 7 bases in between. The germline CDR1 and CDR2 sequences are MNHEY and SVGEGT. This CDR3 region has 12 residues. This CDR3 reads CASSSSLYEQYF. CDR3 nucleotides: TGTGCCAGCAGTTCTTCACTCTACGAGCAGTACTTC.

J is TRBJ2-1 and V is TRBV9, with 9 nucleotides matching TRBD2. With 6 bases clipped from V and 6 bases from J, the junction kept 7 bases outside the gene matches. CDR1 SGDLS and CDR2 YYNGEE come from the germline V gene. CDR3 length equals 14 residues. CDR3 sequence: CASTTGLAGNEQFF. CDR3 nucleotide sequence: TGTGCCAGCACTACGGGACTAGCAGGCAATGAGCAGTTCTTC.

This rearrangement joins TRBV19 to TRBJ2-7, with D possibly being TRBD2 (6 bases). This CDR3 spans 17 amino acids. Between the trimmed V and J ends, which lost 1 base and 3 bases, there was a span of 19 bases. Germline CDR1 is LNHDA and CDR2 is SQIVND (reference sequence). CDR3 sequence: CASSIGGAGVAVYEQYF. The DNA for the CDR3 is TGTGCCAGTAGTATAGGAGGAGCGGGTGTGGCCGTCTACGAGCAGTACTTC. Together with reference TRBV19 and TRBJ2-7, the CDR3 gives the full variable domain: DGGITQSPKYLFRKEGQNVTLSCEQNLNHDAMYWYRQDPGQGLRLIYYSQIVNDFQKGDIAEGYSVSREKKESFPLTVTSAQKNPTAFYLCASSIGGAGVAVYEQYFGPGTRLTVT.

J is TRBJ1-2 and V is TRBV6-5, with 8 nucleotides matching TRBD1. V shed 5 bases, J shed 7 bases, and the junction held 6 bases outside the gene matches. The germline V gene encodes CDR1 MNHEY and CDR2 SVGAGI. This CDR3 comprises 13 residues. CDR3 sequence: CASSIDRGGGYTF. The CDR3, as DNA: TGTGCCAGCAGTATAGACAGGGGAGGTGGCTACACCTTC.

The chain uses TRBV15 and TRBJ2-1, with 8 bases fitting TRBD1. V lost 6 bases and J lost 7; bases outside the gene matches: 14. The germline gives CDR1 LNHNV, CDR2 YYDKDF (reference sequence). The CDR3 spans 16 residues. CDR3 DNA sequence: TGTGCCACCAGTCGACAGGGGATCCTTTTTGGGAATGAGCAGTTCTTC. This codes for CATSRQGILFGNEQFF.

In this sample, this clone turned up once. The same CDR3 arises from other DNA sequences in this sample as well. This CDR3 is CASSFRENTEAFF. For the CDR3, the DNA is TGTGCCAGCAGCTTCAGGGAGAACACTGAAGCTTTCTTT. The chain is built from TRBV12-3 or TRBV12-4 and TRBJ1-1; D perhaps matches TRBD1 (5 bases). Trimming removed 6 bases from V and 1 base from J, with 9 bases in between. This CDR3 is built from 13 residues.